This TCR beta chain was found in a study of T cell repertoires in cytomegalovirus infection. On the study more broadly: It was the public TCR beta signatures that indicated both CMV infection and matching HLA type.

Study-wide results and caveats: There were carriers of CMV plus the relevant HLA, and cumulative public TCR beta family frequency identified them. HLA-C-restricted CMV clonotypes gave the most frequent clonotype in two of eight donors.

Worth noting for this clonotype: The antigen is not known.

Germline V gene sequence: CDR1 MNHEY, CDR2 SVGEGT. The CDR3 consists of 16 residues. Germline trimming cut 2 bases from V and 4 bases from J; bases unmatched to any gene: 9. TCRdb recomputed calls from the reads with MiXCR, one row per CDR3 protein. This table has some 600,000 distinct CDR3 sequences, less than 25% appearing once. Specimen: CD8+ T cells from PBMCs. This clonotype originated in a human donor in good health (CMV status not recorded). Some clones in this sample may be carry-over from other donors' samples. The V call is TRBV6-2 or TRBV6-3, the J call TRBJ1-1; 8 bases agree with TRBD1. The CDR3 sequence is CASSYGAGGWSTEAFF. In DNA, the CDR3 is TGTGCCAGCAGTTACGGGGCAGGGGGCTGGAGCACTGAAGCTTTCTTT.